Shown below are 20 T cell receptor beta chains from a single sample sequenced in a study of blood T cell repertoires in COVID-19. Profiled with immunoSEQ multiplex PCR; TCRdb holds only in-frame clones, not every one. Counted here are about 140,000 clones, roughly 88% occurring once; the ten biggest clones make up approximately 1.8%. The sample comprised peripheral blood. The origin of the receptors is a man between 65 and 85 years old with acute or convalescent COVID-19.

V and J are TRBV30 and TRBJ2-2, with 9 bases lining up with TRBD1. The CDR3 extends over 16 amino acids. The ends lost 4 bases at V and 7 bases at J; junction bases unmatched: 13. Per germline, CDR1 GTSNPN and CDR2 SVGIG (reference sequence). The CDR3 region has the DNA TGTGCCTGGAAACTCGACAGGGGGAAGGGTAACGGGGAGCTGTTTTTT. It codes for CAWKLDRGKGNGELFF.

The rearrangement uses TRBV30 and TRBJ1-2, with D possibly TRBD1 on 6 matching bases. Germline V lookup: CDR1 GTSNPN, CDR2 SVGIG (reference sequence). V lost 0 bases and J 6 bases, leaving 14 bases between the germline ends. The CDR3 runs to 14 residues. CDR3 sequence (DNA): TGTGCCTGGAGTGTACACCAGGGGAAGGATGGCTACACCTTC. It translates to CAWSVHQGKDGYTF.

The V gene is TRBV6-6, the J gene TRBJ1-1; 8 bases line up with TRBD1. The CDR3 totals 17 residues. Germline lookup yields CDR1 MNHNY and CDR2 SVGAGI (reference sequence). Trimming cost V 6 bases and J 5 bases; bases outside gene matches: 17. Written as DNA, the CDR3 is TGTGCCAGCAGCCGAACAGGGGGAGGTATGTTTAGGACTGAAGCTTTCTTT. This translates into CASSRTGGGMFRTEAFF.

V and J are TRBV7-9 and TRBJ2-3; tentative D call: TRBD2 (6 bases). The CDR3 loop spans 12 amino acids. Trimming stripped 5 bases from V and 5 bases from J, with 8 bases between. CDR1 is SEHNR and CDR2 is FQNEAQ in the germline V gene (reference sequence). DNA of the CDR3: TGTGCCAGCAGCGCGGGGATAGATACGCAGTATTTT. Protein product: CASSAGIDTQYF.

The rearrangement joins TRBV7-3 to TRBJ1-1, with 8 bases fitting TRBD1. The CDR3 length is 15 residues. The ends lost 2 bases at V and 4 bases at J; junction bases unmatched: 6. The germline V gene has CDR1 SGHTA and CDR2 FQGTGA. The CDR3 sequence: CASSLGDRGGTEAFF. The CDR3 nucleotides are TGTGCCAGCAGCTTAGGCGACAGGGGCGGCACTGAAGCTTTCTTT.

The CDR3 here is CASIGGLINEQFF. CDR3 sequence (DNA): TGTGCCAGCATCGGAGGACTAATCAATGAGCAGTTCTTC. The chain uses TRBV6-5 and TRBJ2-1; D is possibly TRBD2 (6 bases). Per the germline V gene, CDR1 is MNHEY and CDR2 is SVGAGI. The CDR3 runs 13 residues. The V and J ends lost 7 bases and 6 bases respectively, with 13 bases between them.

V gene TRBV5-4 combines with J gene TRBJ2-5, with no clear D. CDR3 length equals 14 residues. Germline CDR1 SGHNT, CDR2 YYREEE (reference sequence). V lost 1 base and J lost 2, with 9 bases in between. The CDR3 here is CASSLRREQETQYF. For the CDR3, the DNA is TGTGCCAGCAGCTTGAGGAGAGAGCAAGAGACCCAGTACTTC.

The chain recombines TRBV28 with TRBJ2-5; 10 bases are a match to TRBD1. Trimming at V came to 5 bases and at J to 5 bases, leaving 5 bases not matched to a gene. From germline, CDR1 is MDHEN and CDR2 SYDVKM. This CDR3 has 14 residues. In DNA, the CDR3 is TGTGCCAGCAGTCGGACAGGGGGGGAGGAGACCCAGTACTTC. This translates into CASSRTGGEETQYF.

The rearrangement links TRBV19 to TRBJ2-3, with TRBD1 matching 8 bases. Trimming removed 5 bases from V and 8 bases from J; junction bases left unmatched: 15. Per germline, CDR1 LNHDA and CDR2 SQIVND (reference sequence). The CDR3 runs 16 residues. As DNA, the CDR3 is TGTGCCAGTAGTCCGGGCGGGACAGGATCCAATCCTACGCAGTATTTT. Translation: CASSPGGTGSNPTQYF. The complete variable domain, with remaining parts taken from reference TRBV19 and TRBJ2-3, reads DGGITQSPKYLFRKEGQNVTLSCEQNLNHDAMYWYRQDPGQGLRLIYYSQIVNDFQKGDIAEGYSVSREKKESFPLTVTSAQKNPTAFYLCASSPGGTGSNPTQYFGPGTRLTVL.

The V and J genes are TRBV3-1 (or the pseudogene TRBV3-2) and TRBJ2-2; 7 bases match TRBD2. CDR1 and CDR2 from the germline V gene are LGHDT and YNNKEL (reference sequence). There are 19 residues in the CDR3. The V segment lost 2 bases and the J segment 0 bases; nucleotides outside the gene matches: 12. The CDR3 DNA sequence: TGTGCCAGCAGCCAACCTACCTCTCTAGCGGCCACGAACACCGGGGAGCTGTTTTTT. It encodes CASSQPTSLAATNTGELFF.

This CDR3 is CASSPSADTQYF. Here the CDR3 DNA reads TGTGCCAGTAGTCCAAGCGCAGATACGCAGTATTTT. The J gene is TRBJ2-3, the V gene TRBV19, with D hard to call. The germline CDR1 and CDR2 sequences are LNHDA and SQIVND (reference sequence). V was cut by 5 bases and J by 4 bases, with 7 bases left in between. The CDR3 loop spans 12 amino acids.

The genes are TRBV19 and TRBJ1-4; TRBD1 matches at 8 bases. This CDR3 region has 12 residues. The ends lost 7 bases at V and 6 bases at J; junction bases unmatched: 1. The germline gives CDR1 LNHDA, CDR2 SQIVND (reference sequence). The CDR3 spells CASNRGDEKLFF. The CDR3 DNA sequence: TGTGCCAGTAACAGGGGGGATGAAAAACTGTTTTTT.

V gene TRBV7-8 combines with J gene TRBJ2-4; D is perhaps TRBD1 (5 bases). This CDR3 is 13 amino acids long. The V gene lost 3 bases and the J gene lost 8 bases, with 11 bases spanning the gap. Germline V gene sequence: CDR1 SGHVS, CDR2 FQNEAQ. CDR3 residues: CASSFRAFDIQYF. CDR3 DNA: TGTGCCAGCAGCTTCAGGGCTTTTGACATTCAGTACTTC.

The chain links TRBV19 to TRBJ2-3; TRBD1 agrees at 11 bases. Germline trimming cut 7 bases from V and 2 bases from J; bases unmatched to any gene: 14. This CDR3 has 18 amino acids. From germline, CDR1 is LNHDA and CDR2 SQIVND (reference sequence). CDR3 protein: CASIQGTGGNPYTDTQYF. DNA for the CDR3: TGTGCCAGTATCCAGGGGACAGGGGGTAACCCCTACACAGATACGCAGTATTTT.

V and J are TRBV10-3 and TRBJ1-3; tentatively, D is TRBD1 (6 bases). Trimming shortened V by 4 bases and J by 7 bases, and 17 bases separated the two germline ends. Germline values: CDR1 ENHRY, CDR2 SYGVKD. This CDR3 has 15 amino acids. The CDR3 DNA is TGTGCCATCAGTGCAGGGGAAGGAATAAGGAACACCATATATTTT. Its translation is CAISAGEGIRNTIYF.

This chain links TRBV7-6 with TRBJ2-7; D perhaps matches TRBD1 (6 bases). The CDR3 is 12 residues long. Germline V gives CDR1 SGHVS, CDR2 FNYEAQ. The V and J ends lost 4 bases and 2 bases respectively, with 6 bases between them. CDR3 loop: CASSSGAYEQYF. In DNA form, the CDR3 reads TGTGCCAGCAGCTCAGGGGCCTACGAGCAGTACTTC.

DNA of the CDR3: TGTGCCAGCAGCTTAGCTCAGGGCTCCTACAATGAGCAGTTCTTC. It yields the protein CASSLAQGSYNEQFF. The rearrangement joins TRBV11-2 to TRBJ2-1, with a tentative D call TRBD1 (5 bases). V dropped 1 base and J dropped 0 bases, with 7 bases sitting between them. The CDR3 has 15 residues. Germline loops: CDR1 SGHAT, CDR2 FQNNGV.

The chain combines TRBV3-1 (or the pseudogene TRBV3-2) with TRBJ2-1, with TRBD1 matching 7 bases. With V trimmed by 1 base and J by 3 bases, 3 bases remained unmatched. Germline values: CDR1 LGHDT, CDR2 YNNKEL (reference sequence). There are 15 residues in the CDR3. The CDR3 loop reads CASSQGQGDYNEQFF. For the CDR3, the DNA is TGTGCCAGCAGCCAAGGACAGGGCGACTACAATGAGCAGTTCTTC.

This sequence joins TRBV6-5 and TRBJ1-2; 12 positions match TRBD1. The CDR3 runs 14 residues. Germline V lookup: CDR1 MNHEY, CDR2 SVGAGI. V dropped 5 bases and J dropped 8; count of bases not matched to a gene: 6. CDR3 protein: CASSTGQGAGGYTF. DNA of the CDR3: TGTGCCAGCAGTACGGGACAGGGGGCCGGAGGCTACACCTTC.

CDR3 sequence (DNA): TGTGCCACCAGTGATCAACAGGGCAGCAATCAGCCCCAGCATTTT. Amino acids: CATSDQQGSNQPQHF. The chain combines TRBV24-1 with TRBJ1-5; weak D call: TRBD1 (6 bases). V was trimmed by 3 bases and J by 1 base, leaving 9 bases between them. Looked up from germline, CDR1 is KGHDR and CDR2 is SFDVKD. This CDR3 comprises 15 residues.